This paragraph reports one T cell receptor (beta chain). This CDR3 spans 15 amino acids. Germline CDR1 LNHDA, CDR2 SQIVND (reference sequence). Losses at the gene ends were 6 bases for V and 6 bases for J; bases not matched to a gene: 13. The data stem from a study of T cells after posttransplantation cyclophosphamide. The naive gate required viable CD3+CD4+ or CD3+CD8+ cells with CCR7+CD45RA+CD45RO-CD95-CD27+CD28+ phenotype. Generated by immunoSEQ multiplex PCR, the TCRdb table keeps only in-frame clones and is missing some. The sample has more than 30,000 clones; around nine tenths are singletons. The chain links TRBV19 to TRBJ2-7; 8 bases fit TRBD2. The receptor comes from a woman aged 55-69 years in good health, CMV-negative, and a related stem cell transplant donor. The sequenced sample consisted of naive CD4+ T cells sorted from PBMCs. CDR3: CASRGRTGLVGEQYF. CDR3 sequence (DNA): TGTGCCAGTAGAGGAAGGACGGGACTAGTTGGCGAGCAGTACTTC.